The clone carrying this T cell receptor beta chain was seen a single time. The antigen remains undetermined. A much bigger clone sits one base away, suggesting this may be a read error. The CDR3 does not close with the conserved phenylalanine or tryptophan, likely indicating a read error. The sample originates from a study of immune heterogeneity within non-small cell lung tumors. Study-level points and caveats: Locally, T-cell clonality showed a moderate but significant correlation with tumor mutational burden measured at the same site (R 0.3 to 0.4). While identical dominant CDR3 beta clonotypes recurred across tumor sites within a patient, high-frequency clones unique to individual sites also appeared.

With 6 bases removed from V and 7 bases from J, the gap between germline ends came to 12 bases. Germline values: CDR1 MNHEY, CDR2 SMNVEV (reference sequence). The CDR3 runs to 13 residues. Amplification of the TCR beta CDR3 was achieved through multiplex PCR with 32 V and 13 J primers. TCRdb re-derived calls from the multiplex PCR reads in MiXCR, one entry per CDR3 protein. Of tens of thousands of distinct CDR3 sequences listed, approximately 30% were seen once; the top ten hold roughly 4%. Genomic DNA extracted from bulk tumor tissue served as template. A total of around 600 ng was used per sample. Biopsies, several per primary tumor and spaced far apart, were collected during surgery. These patients got curative surgery after being newly diagnosed with untreated non-small cell lung cancer.

The sample consisted of lung tumor tissue. The V call is TRBV27, the J call TRBJ2-2, with a tentative D call TRBD2 (5 bases). The source of this sequence is a man between 35 and 55 years old with non-small cell lung cancer. CDR3 loop: CASSGLFGGELFL. For the CDR3, the DNA is TGTGCCAGCAGCGGACTTTTTGGCGGGGAGCTGTTTTTA.